These 32 T cell receptor beta chains share one sample of origin, sequenced in a study of T-cell reconstitution after alpha-beta-depleted transplantation in children (dated by TCRdb to the mid-2010s). Receptor libraries were prepared by PCR. Sequencing was performed on an Illumina HiSeq 2500. TCR library preparation used molecular barcoding, with unique molecular identifiers applied to normalize quantification of the TCRbeta repertoire. TCRdb trimmed public reads at Q25 via fastp, called clones via MiXCR and kept in-frame beta chains. Every entry covers one CDR3 protein and lists the most common genes and DNA from its rows. This sample has 600,000 to 800,000 distinct CDR3 sequences in its table, and around 14% of those were observed once. The top ten hold about 0.79% of the sample. Read against the paper, the sample's treatment or condition label means: allogeneic hematopoietic cell transplantation with graft depleted of TCRalphabeta T cells and CD19 B cells.

The starting material was PBMCs, obtained before TCRalphabeta/CD19-depleted stem cell transplant. All receptors derive from a girl aged 2-10 years with congenital amegakaryocytic thrombocytopenia, due to receive a stem cell transplant.

This clonotype has only a few counts. V usage is TRBV20-1 and J usage is TRBJ2-1; D uncertain. The V end lost 3 bases, the J end lost 1 base, and 7 bases lay between the germline ends. The length of the CDR3 is 13 residues. Germline V CDR1 and CDR2: DFQATT, SNEGSKA (reference sequence). The CDR3 protein is CSASTISYNEQFF. The DNA of the CDR3 is TGCAGTGCTAGTACTATTTCCTACAATGAGCAGTTCTTC.

This clonotype appeared many times. The CDR3 bases are TGCAGTGCTCACAGACAGGGATCGACCGCTGAAGCTTTCTTT. It translates to CSAHRQGSTAEAFF. This chain uses TRBV20-1 with TRBJ1-1, with 7 bases identical to TRBD1. The CDR3 consists of 14 residues. In germline, CDR1 is DFQATT, CDR2 SNEGSKA (reference sequence). V trimming: 5 bases; J trimming: 6 bases; junction bases outside the gene matches: 12.

This clonotype was counted a few times. This chain links TRBV28 with TRBJ2-7, with 9 bases matching TRBD2. This CDR3 has 16 amino acids. The junction had 11 bases not matched to a gene; V was cut back by 6 bases and J by 2 bases. Looked up from germline, CDR1 is MDHEN and CDR2 is SYDVKM. The CDR3 nucleotides read TGTGCCAGCAGGCTAATCCCGACTAGCGGACCCTACGAGCAGTACTTC. Its protein product is CASRLIPTSGPYEQYF.

The V and J genes are TRBV5-1 and TRBJ1-1; tentative D call: TRBD1 (5 bases). Germline V gene data show CDR1 as SGHRS and CDR2 as YFSETQ. The V and J ends lost 7 bases and 3 bases respectively, with 25 bases between them. The CDR3 consists of 17 residues. This CDR3 reads CASSSERQGFRDTEAFF. CDR3 bases: TGCGCCAGCTCCTCCGAGAGGCAGGGTTTTCGGGACACTGAAGCTTTCTTT.

This sequence joins TRBV29-1 and TRBJ1-1; D perhaps matches TRBD1 (5 bases). CDR1 SQVTM and CDR2 ANQGSEA come from the germline V gene. CDR3 length equals 15 residues. Trimming removed 4 bases from V and 6 bases from J, with 21 bases in between. CDR3 in amino acids: CSVGHYGAVAPEAFF. The CDR3 DNA sequence: TGCAGCGTTGGCCATTATGGGGCGGTTGCCCCTGAAGCTTTCTTT.

This rearrangement joins TRBV20-1 to TRBJ2-5; 11 nucleotides align to TRBD2. This CDR3 region has 15 residues. V trimming: 6 bases; J trimming: 4 bases; junction bases outside the gene matches: 10. Germline CDR1 and CDR2: DFQATT and SNEGSKA (reference sequence). The CDR3 nucleotides are TGCAGTGCCACCCTTAGCGGGAGGGCCTTAGAGACCCAGTACTTC. Amino acid sequence: CSATLSGRALETQYF.

This clonotype has ten or more counts. The chain links TRBV20-1 to TRBJ2-1; D may be TRBD2 (6 bases). The V gene's germline CDR1 is DFQATT and CDR2 SNEGSKA (reference sequence). Between the trimmed V and J ends, which lost 1 base and 10 bases, there was a span of 14 bases. The CDR3 sequence is 13 residues long. The CDR3 here is CSARVGMGLEQFF. Here the CDR3 DNA reads TGCAGTGCTAGAGTCGGAATGGGACTGGAGCAGTTCTTC.

The chain joins TRBV3-1 to TRBJ2-7; D possibly corresponds to TRBD2 (5 bases). Germline lookup yields CDR1 LGHDT and CDR2 YNNKEL (reference sequence). V lost 1 base and J 3 bases, leaving 10 bases between the germline ends. The CDR3 runs 14 residues. DNA for the CDR3: TGTGCCAGCAGCCAAGTTTCCGGGGTCTACGAGCAGTACTTC. It yields the protein CASSQVSGVYEQYF.

Many counts were recorded for this clonotype. J is TRBJ2-1 and V is TRBV5-1; 11 positions match TRBD2. CDR1 is SGHRS, CDR2 YFSETQ, per germline. This CDR3 has 15 amino acids. After removal of 0 bases from V and 6 bases from J, the junction contained 2 bases not matched to a gene. CDR3 DNA sequence: TGCGCCAGCAGCTTGGGACTAGCGGGAACCAATGAGCAGTTCTTC. Encoded protein: CASSLGLAGTNEQFF.

V is TRBV7-6 and J is TRBJ1-1, with D perhaps matching TRBD1 (6 bases). Germline lookup yields CDR1 SGHVS and CDR2 FNYEAQ. The V end was cut by 5 bases, the J end by 4 bases, with 20 bases between. The CDR3 spans 16 residues. The CDR3 protein is CASSERYRARVTEAFF. CDR3 sequence (DNA): TGTGCCAGCAGCGAACGGTACAGGGCGCGCGTCACTGAAGCTTTCTTT.

As DNA, the CDR3 is TGCGCCAGCAAAGACGCGGGAGGGGCAGATACGCAGTATTTT. Its translation is CASKDAGGADTQYF. J is TRBJ2-3 and V is TRBV5-1, with TRBD2 identical over 9 bases. The germline CDR1 and CDR2 sequences are SGHRS and YFSETQ. The length of the CDR3 is 14 residues. The V segment lost 6 bases and the J segment 4 bases; nucleotides outside the gene matches: 6.

This clonotype was recorded once. This chain uses TRBV29-1 with TRBJ1-1; the D is unclear. This CDR3 is built from 12 residues. Germline lookup yields CDR1 SQVTM and CDR2 ANQGSEA. Trimming cost V 4 bases and J 1 base, with 7 bases left between them. The CDR3 reads CSVARQNTEAFF. DNA for the CDR3: TGCAGCGTTGCGAGACAGAACACTGAAGCTTTCTTT.

In this sample, this clonotype turned up a few times. The chain links TRBV5-5 to TRBJ1-1; perhaps TRBD1 as D (6 bases). The germline CDR1 and CDR2 sequences are SGHKS and YYEKEE (reference sequence). V was pared by 2 bases and J by 8 bases, with 19 bases between. The CDR3 runs 15 residues. This chain's CDR3 is CASSFSGGRLEEAFF. The CDR3 nucleotides are TGTGCCAGCAGCTTTTCGGGGGGGCGCCTTGAAGAAGCTTTCTTT. Using reference TRBV5-5 and TRBJ1-1 for the parts outside the CDR3, the full variable domain is DAGVTQSPTHLIKTRGQQVTLRCSPISGHKSVSWYQQVLGQGPQFIFQYYEKEERGRGNFPDRFSARQFPNYSSELNVNALLLGDSALYLCASSFSGGRLEEAFFGQGTRLTVV.

This chain connects TRBV12-3 or TRBV12-4 to TRBJ2-7; 7 nucleotides match TRBD1. The trim removed 7 bases at V and 0 bases at J, leaving 9 bases unmatched. The CDR3 loop spans 15 amino acids. CDR3 loop: CASKSTGRSSYEQYF. The DNA of the CDR3 is TGTGCCAGCAAGTCGACAGGGAGAAGCTCCTACGAGCAGTACTTC.

This clonotype was counted ten times or more. The rearrangement links TRBV12-3 or TRBV12-4 to TRBJ2-7; 9 bases agree with TRBD2. This CDR3 spans 12 amino acids. V dropped 5 bases and J dropped 5; count of bases not matched to a gene: 1. DNA of the CDR3: TGTGCCAGCAGTCGACTAGCGGACGAGCAGTACTTC. It codes for CASSRLADEQYF.

At least ten counts were recorded for this clonotype. This rearrangement joins TRBV28 to TRBJ2-7, with TRBD1 identical over 7 bases. Trimming at V came to 4 bases and at J to 0 bases, leaving 9 bases not matched to a gene. The CDR3 runs to 16 residues. Looked up from germline, CDR1 is MDHEN and CDR2 is SYDVKM. The CDR3 nucleotides are TGTGCCAGCAGTTGGGTAACCGGGACAGACTCCTACGAGCAGTACTTC. It translates to CASSWVTGTDSYEQYF.

The chain links TRBV15 to TRBJ2-5; unclear D gene. The CDR3 spans 13 residues. The germline V gene has CDR1 LNHNV and CDR2 YYDKDF (reference sequence). V was cut by 0 bases and J by 2 bases, with 4 bases left in between. CDR3 nucleotides: TGTGCCACCAGCAGAGATCTACAAGAGACCCAGTACTTC. Translated, it gives CATSRDLQETQYF.

The J gene is TRBJ2-1, the V gene TRBV11-2; D is unclear. The CDR3 is made up of 17 amino acids. Germline assignment: CDR1 SGHAT and CDR2 FQNNGV. V was clipped by 0 bases and J by 0 bases, with 12 bases between them. The CDR3 reads CASSLDILPSSYNEQFF. As DNA, the CDR3 is TGTGCCAGCAGCTTAGATATCCTCCCGAGCTCCTACAATGAGCAGTTCTTC.

This clonotype was observed many times. The V call is TRBV20-1, the J call TRBJ2-4; D is uncertain. V lost 3 bases and J lost 9, with 18 bases in between. The CDR3 totals 14 residues. The germline V gene has CDR1 DFQATT and CDR2 SNEGSKA (reference sequence). The CDR3 reads CSASEGPRTGIQYF. DNA of the CDR3: TGCAGTGCTAGCGAAGGACCGAGGACGGGCATTCAGTACTTC.

The chain joins TRBV7-8 to TRBJ2-3; 7 nucleotides align to TRBD2. The CDR3 is made up of 17 amino acids. Germline CDR1 SGHVS, CDR2 FQNEAQ. After removal of 5 bases from V and 1 base from J, the junction contained 12 bases not matched to a gene. The CDR3 DNA reads as TGTGCCAGCAGCCTCCCCGGACTAGGGCGGGGCACAGATACGCAGTATTTT. The encoded protein is CASSLPGLGRGTDTQYF.

Concerning this clonotype itself: This may stem from a read error, because a much larger clone lies one nucleotide away. The V gene is TRBV5-1, the J gene TRBJ2-1, with D uncertain. Per germline, CDR1 SGHRS and CDR2 YFSETQ. CDR3 length equals 13 residues. V was trimmed by 4 bases and J by 9 bases, leaving 14 bases between them. CDR3 sequence: CASSPQEHIEQFF. CDR3 coding DNA: TGCGCCAGCAGCCCTCAGGAGCACATTGAGCAGTTCTTC.

Ten or more counts support this clonotype. V and J are TRBV29-1 and TRBJ2-7; the match to TRBD2 covers 7 bases. The V gene's germline CDR1 is SQVTM and CDR2 ANQGSEA. V dropped 1 base and J dropped 3; count of bases not matched to a gene: 9. The CDR3 is 15 amino acids. The CDR3 DNA reads TGCAGCGTTGAAGGAATCAGGGAGGGAAGCTACGAGCAGTACTTC. Amino acids: CSVEGIREGSYEQYF.

This clonotype has ten or more counts. A read error may account for a junction end that differs from germline. The V gene is TRBV20-1, the J gene TRBJ2-1, with TRBD2 matching 8 bases. Germline CDR1 is DFQATT and CDR2 is SNEGSKA (reference sequence). The CDR3 is 12 residues long. The CDR3 region is CSARVREREWVF. In nucleotides, the CDR3 is TGCAGTGCTAGAGTAAGGGAGCGGGAGTGGGTCTTC.

In this sample, this clonotype turned up many times. The V and J genes are TRBV20-1 and TRBJ1-2; 9 bases line up with TRBD1. The ends lost 5 bases at V and 6 bases at J; junction bases unmatched: 7. The germline V gene encodes CDR1 DFQATT and CDR2 SNEGSKA (reference sequence). The CDR3 length is 13 residues. The CDR3 DNA sequence: TGCAGTGCTGGGGACAGGGAGTACGATGGCTACACCTTC. Its translation: CSAGDREYDGYTF.

This clonotype was detected ten times or more. This chain connects TRBV5-5 to TRBJ2-1; 11 bases agree with TRBD2. This CDR3 is 17 amino acids long. V dropped 2 bases and J dropped 4; count of bases not matched to a gene: 8. Germline loops: CDR1 SGHKS, CDR2 YYEKEE (reference sequence). CDR3 protein: CASSFPATSGNYNEQFF. The DNA of the CDR3 is TGTGCCAGCAGCTTCCCGGCGACTAGCGGGAATTACAATGAGCAGTTCTTC.

Concerning this clonotype itself: This may be a read error, as it is one base from a much larger clone. The CDR3 does not close with the conserved phenylalanine or tryptophan, likely indicating a read error. Here the CDR3 reads CAISDRANTEAFS. The DNA for the CDR3 is TGTGCCATCTCGGACAGGGCGAACACTGAAGCTTTCTCT. This chain links TRBV6-6 with TRBJ1-1, with 8 nucleotides matching TRBD1. CDR1 and CDR2 from the germline V gene are MNHNY and SVGAGI (reference sequence). The J segment lost 1 base and the V segment lost 10 bases, leaving 5 bases of the junction unmatched. The CDR3 spans 13 residues.

This clonotype was counted many times. This chain connects TRBV6-1 to TRBJ2-7; D is perhaps TRBD2 (7 bases). The CDR3 covers 16 residues. Trimming stripped 4 bases from V and 0 bases from J, with 16 bases between. Germline CDR1 is MNHNS and CDR2 is SASEGT. The CDR3 bases are TGTGCCAGCAGTGCGAGGGCGGGGGCCTTCTCCTACGAGCAGTACTTC. Translating gives CASSARAGAFSYEQYF.

This chain joins TRBV7-9 and TRBJ2-7; either TRBD1 or TRBD2 may supply D (6 bases each). Germline V gene lookup returns CDR1 SEHNR and CDR2 FQNEAQ (reference sequence). The CDR3 runs 13 residues. V shed 3 bases and J shed 5 bases, with 11 bases lying between them. CDR3 DNA: TGTGCCAGCAGCTTGCCGGGGGACAACGAGCAGTACTTC. As protein: CASSLPGDNEQYF. The full variable domain, in which reference TRBV7-9 and TRBJ2-7 provide the parts outside the CDR3, is DTGVSQNPRHKITKRGQNVTFRCDPISEHNRLYWYRQTLGQGPEFLTYFQNEAQLEKSRLLSDRFSAERPKGSFSTLEIQRTEQGDSAMYLCASSLPGDNEQYFGPGTRLTVT.

The genes are TRBV28 and TRBJ2-1, with 7 bases lining up with TRBD2. Germline V gene sequence: CDR1 MDHEN, CDR2 SYDVKM. This CDR3 is 15 amino acids long. V trimming: 6 bases; J trimming: 7 bases; junction bases outside the gene matches: 12. CDR3 region: CASSRLAWGNNEQFF. The CDR3 DNA sequence: TGTGCCAGCAGCAGACTAGCTTGGGGAAATAATGAGCAGTTCTTC.

This clonotype showed up many times. V is TRBV20-1 and J is TRBJ1-1; 7 nucleotides line up with TRBD1. The CDR3 has 14 residues. Germline CDR1 is DFQATT and CDR2 is SNEGSKA (reference sequence). V dropped 3 bases and J dropped 7; count of bases not matched to a gene: 11. The CDR3 loop is CSASFQQGRGEAFF. The CDR3 DNA reads as TGCAGTGCTAGTTTCCAACAGGGGAGGGGTGAAGCTTTCTTT.

V and J are TRBV5-1 and TRBJ2-6, with D unclear. CDR3 size: 19 residues. CDR1 and CDR2 (germline): SGHRS, YFSETQ. Trimming pared 4 bases from V and 0 bases from J, leaving 20 bases between. CDR3 in amino acids: CASSPRPEDRYSGANVLTF. The CDR3 coding sequence is TGCGCCAGCAGCCCAAGACCCGAGGACCGTTACTCTGGGGCCAACGTCCTGACTTTC. The full variable domain, with the rest looked up from reference TRBV5-1 and TRBJ2-6, is KAGVTQTPRYLIKTRGQQVTLSCSPISGHRSVSWYQQTPGQGLQFLFEYFSETQRNKGNFPGRFSGRQFSNSRSEMNVSTLELGDSALYLCASSPRPEDRYSGANVLTFGAGSRLTVL.

V usage is TRBV14 and J usage is TRBJ2-2; 7 bases agree with TRBD1. Germline V gene lookup returns CDR1 SGHDN and CDR2 FVKESK. This CDR3 has 15 amino acids. The V and J ends lost 4 bases and 3 bases, in that order; junction bases with no gene match: 5. CDR3 amino acids: CASSPWDRYTGELFF. In nucleotides, the CDR3 is TGTGCCAGCAGCCCCTGGGACAGATACACCGGGGAGCTGTTTTTT.